Shown below are 20 T cell receptor beta chains from a single sample sequenced in a study of blood T cell repertoires in COVID-19. The table came from immunoSEQ multiplex PCR; TCRdb's copy has only in-frame clones and leaves some out. This sample has around 200,000 clones, with 70% to 90% found just once. Sequencing used peripheral blood. The receptors stem from a man in his thirties or forties with acute or convalescent COVID-19.

The J gene is TRBJ2-5, the V gene TRBV5-1; 8 bases map to TRBD2. The CDR3 is made up of 15 amino acids. CDR1 and CDR2 (germline): SGHRS, YFSETQ. J was trimmed by 3 bases and V by 10 bases; bases with no gene match: 14. CDR3 in DNA: TGCGCCCCCAGCTCTGTAGCGGGGTCCGAAGAGACCCAGTACTTC. Its translation is CAPSSVAGSEETQYF. The variable domain in full, completed from reference TRBV5-1 and TRBJ2-5, reads KAGVTQTPRYLIKTRGQQVTLSCSPISGHRSVSWYQQTPGQGLQFLFEYFSETQRNKGNFPGRFSGRQFSNSRSEMNVSTLELGDSALYLCAPSSVAGSEETQYFGPGTRLLVL.

The rearrangement joins TRBV27 to TRBJ2-7, with D unresolved. The CDR3 consists of 14 residues. The germline gives CDR1 MNHEY, CDR2 SMNVEV (reference sequence). Trimming cost V 0 bases and J 4 bases, with 10 bases left between them. Written as DNA, the CDR3 is TGTGCCAGCAGTTTATCCCCGCTAAGTTACGAGCAGTACTTC. As protein: CASSLSPLSYEQYF.

J is TRBJ1-1 and V is TRBV30; TRBD1 matches at 7 bases. The CDR3 extends over 15 amino acids. The germline V gene has CDR1 GTSNPN and CDR2 SVGIG (reference sequence). V trimming: 2 bases; J trimming: 10 bases; junction bases outside the gene matches: 16. CDR3 DNA sequence: TGTGCCTGGAGTACCGGACAGGCAAGAGGGAAGGGAGCTTTCTTT. This codes for CAWSTGQARGKGAFF.

The V gene is TRBV6-5, the J gene TRBJ1-2, with no clear D. The CDR3 length is 15 residues. The V gene lost 2 bases and the J gene lost 2 bases, with 12 bases spanning the gap. Germline CDR1 reads MNHEY; CDR2 reads SVGAGI. The DNA of the CDR3 is TGTGCCAGCAGTTACGCCTTGGGAGGAAACTATGGCTACACCTTC. It specifies CASSYALGGNYGYTF.

Of note for this clone: The junction and the germline gene differ at one end; a read error may be behind it. The V call is TRBV4-1, the J call TRBJ2-1, with 9 bases that match TRBD2. CDR1 and CDR2 (germline): MGHRA, YSYEKL. The CDR3 totals 15 residues. The DNA of the CDR3 is TGCGCCAGTAGCCAAATAGGACTAGCGAACAATGAGCAGTTCTTC. It specifies CASSQIGLANNEQFF.

The V call is TRBV7-9, the J call TRBJ2-5, with D perhaps TRBD2 (5 bases). V was trimmed by 5 bases and J by 7 bases, leaving 11 bases between them. The germline gives CDR1 SEHNR, CDR2 FQNEAQ (reference sequence). CDR3 length equals 12 residues. The CDR3 coding sequence is TGTGCCAGCAGCCCGACCGAGGGGACCCAGTACTTC. Translated: CASSPTEGTQYF.

The rearrangement joins TRBV5-1 to TRBJ2-6; 7 bases are shared with TRBD1. This CDR3 has 16 residues. Germline values: CDR1 SGHRS, CDR2 YFSETQ. V lost 7 bases, J lost 4 bases, and 11 bases stayed unmatched. DNA of the CDR3: TGCGCCAGCGCCTCGGGACAGACCCGAGGGGCCAACGTCCTGACTTTC. This translates into CASASGQTRGANVLTF.

The CDR3 DNA sequence: TGTGCCAGCAGCTTCGAACTGACAGGGGAATATGGCTACACCTTC. As protein: CASSFELTGEYGYTF. V usage is TRBV7-9 and J usage is TRBJ1-2, with TRBD1 matching 8 bases. In germline, CDR1 is SEHNR, CDR2 FQNEAQ (reference sequence). This CDR3 is built from 15 residues. Unmatched junction bases numbered 8, after V lost 3 bases and J lost 5 bases.

This clone was detected once. The chain uses TRBV11-1 and TRBJ1-6; no definite D call. The germline V and J ends were trimmed by 4 bases and 9 bases, with 13 bases remaining between them. The length of the CDR3 is 14 residues. Germline loops: CDR1 SGHAT, CDR2 FQDESV (reference sequence). The CDR3 bases are TGTGCCAGCAGCTACGGGATGGGAGGTTCACCCCTCCACTTT. It is translated as CASSYGMGGSPLHF.

The rearrangement joins TRBV10-3 to TRBJ1-4, with unresolved D. Between the trimmed V and J ends, which lost 9 bases and 8 bases, there was a span of 16 bases. CDR3 length: 13 residues. Per the germline V gene, CDR1 is ENHRY and CDR2 is SYGVKD. The CDR3 DNA follows: TGTGCCATTTCGGTCCGGGTCGAAGAAAAACTGTTTTTT. This sequence encodes CAISVRVEEKLFF.

This clone was detected once. The chain links TRBV28 to TRBJ2-2; D ambiguous. Trimming removed 2 bases at V and 9 bases at J, with 4 bases between. CDR3 size: 11 residues. Germline V lookup: CDR1 MDHEN, CDR2 SYDVKM. The CDR3 spells CASSLRWELFF. The CDR3 DNA is TGTGCCAGCAGTTTACGGTGGGAGCTGTTTTTT.

This chain links TRBV11-2 with TRBJ1-1, with TRBD1 as a possible D gene (6 bases). The CDR3 has 13 residues. Germline CDR1 reads SGHAT; CDR2 reads FQNNGV. V dropped 5 bases and J dropped 2 bases, with 9 bases sitting between them. CDR3 in DNA: TGTGCCAGCAGCCTACAGGGTAACACTGAAGCTTTCTTT. Its protein product is CASSLQGNTEAFF.

The J gene is TRBJ2-6, the V gene TRBV27; maybe TRBD1 (6 bases). The germline CDR1 and CDR2 sequences are MNHEY and SMNVEV (reference sequence). CDR3 length equals 22 residues. V lost 1 base, J lost 0 bases, and 25 bases lay in between. Here the CDR3 DNA reads TGTGCCAGCAGTTTATTCGGGGTAGGGACACCCAAGGAATCCTCTGGGGCCAACGTCCTGACTTTC. Amino acid sequence: CASSLFGVGTPKESSGANVLTF.

The chain uses TRBV6-5 and TRBJ2-1, with 7 nucleotides matching TRBD1. CDR1 MNHEY and CDR2 SVGAGI come from the germline V gene. V was pared by 2 bases and J by 7 bases, with 5 bases of the junction left unmatched. The CDR3 length is 14 residues. CDR3 in DNA: TGTGCCAGCAGTTACGACAGGGTACGGAATGAGCAGTTCTTC. This codes for CASSYDRVRNEQFF.

V gene TRBV28 combines with J gene TRBJ2-1, with a possible D match to TRBD1 (6 bases). CDR1 and CDR2 (germline): MDHEN, SYDVKM. V was trimmed by 3 bases and J by 5 bases, leaving 11 bases between them. The CDR3 has 14 amino acids. The CDR3 DNA reads TGTGCCAGCAGTTTCCTGACAGGACACAATGAGCAGTTCTTC. Its protein is CASSFLTGHNEQFF.

This rearrangement joins TRBV6-1 to TRBJ1-5; 9 bases map to TRBD1. V trimming: 4 bases; J trimming: 8 bases; junction bases outside the gene matches: 12. Germline assignment: CDR1 MNHNS and CDR2 SASEGT. The CDR3 totals 16 residues. CDR3 sequence reads: CASSARRTGDNEPQHF. CDR3 DNA sequence: TGTGCCAGCAGTGCCCGACGGACAGGGGATAACGAGCCCCAGCATTTT.

This chain joins TRBV18 and TRBJ2-7; TRBD2 agrees at 7 bases. The length of the CDR3 is 12 residues. Trimming took 3 bases from V and 6 from J; bases not matched to a gene: 2. Germline V gene lookup returns CDR1 KGHSH and CDR2 LQKENI. In nucleotides, the CDR3 is TGTGCCAGCTCACCCGGGGGGTCCGAGCAGTACTTC. This sequence encodes CASSPGGSEQYF. Full variable domain (remainder filled in from reference TRBV18 and TRBJ2-7): NAGVMQNPRHLVRRRGQEARLRCSPMKGHSHVYWYRQLPEEGLKFMVYLQKENIIDESGMPKERFSAEFPKEGPSILRIQQVVRGDSAAYFCASSPGGSEQYFGPGTRLTVT.

This sequence joins TRBV30 and TRBJ1-1; D may be TRBD1 (6 bases). This CDR3 has 12 residues. CDR1 GTSNPN and CDR2 SVGIG come from the germline V gene (reference sequence). V lost 2 bases and J 10 bases, leaving 14 bases between the germline ends. The CDR3 DNA is TGTGCCTGGAGTTTCCAGGGGATACGAGCTTTCTTT. It yields the protein CAWSFQGIRAFF.

The CDR3, as DNA: TGCGCCAGCAGCTTGGCCGCGGGTCGGGGGATATCACCCCTCCACTTT. The encoded protein is CASSLAAGRGISPLHF. The chain carries TRBV5-1 and TRBJ1-6, with a possible D match to TRBD1 (5 bases). Trimming removed 0 bases at V and 10 bases at J, with 17 bases between. The CDR3 loop spans 16 amino acids. Germline CDR1 SGHRS, CDR2 YFSETQ. Using reference TRBV5-1 and TRBJ1-6 for the parts outside the CDR3, the full variable domain is KAGVTQTPRYLIKTRGQQVTLSCSPISGHRSVSWYQQTPGQGLQFLFEYFSETQRNKGNFPGRFSGRQFSNSRSEMNVSTLELGDSALYLCASSLAAGRGISPLHFGNGTRLTVT.

This clone was counted once. The chain has TRBV5-4 and TRBJ2-3, with 7 bases identical to TRBD2. The V gene's germline CDR1 is SGHNT and CDR2 YYREEE (reference sequence). V lost 4 bases, J lost 4 bases, and 9 bases stayed unmatched. This CDR3 comprises 15 residues. In DNA, the CDR3 is TGTGCCAGCAGCCCGTTCGGGGGGAATTCAGATACGCAGTATTTT. Translation: CASSPFGGNSDTQYF.